Following are 3 T cell receptor beta chains from one sample sequenced in a study of blood T cell repertoires in COVID-19. Data came from immunoSEQ multiplex PCR; TCRdb stores just in-frame clones and leaves some out. This sample has about 150,000 clones, with about nine tenths found just once. What was sequenced was peripheral blood. Receptor source: a woman aged 70-85 years with acute or convalescent COVID-19.

J is TRBJ1-1 and V is TRBV13; unclear D gene. CDR1 PRHDT and CDR2 FYEKMQ come from the germline V gene (reference sequence). This CDR3 contains 13 residues. V lost 3 bases, J lost 0 bases, and 5 bases lay in between. CDR3 loop: CASSLGVNTEAFF. CDR3 bases: TGTGCCAGCAGCTTGGGCGTGAACACTGAAGCTTTCTTT.

V is TRBV30 and J is TRBJ1-2, with D maybe TRBD1 (6 bases). Germline V gives CDR1 GTSNPN, CDR2 SVGIG (reference sequence). The CDR3 consists of 12 residues. V lost 4 bases and J lost 6, with 12 bases in between. CDR3 residues: CAWNRASDGYTF. The CDR3, as DNA: TGTGCCTGGAACAGGGCGTCGGATGGCTACACCTTC.

This clone was found a few times. V and J are TRBV19 and TRBJ2-2; tentatively, D is TRBD2 (6 bases). The CDR3 has 16 amino acids. Germline loops: CDR1 LNHDA, CDR2 SQIVND (reference sequence). Trimming left V 2 bases short and J 0 bases short, with 10 bases between. CDR3 coding DNA: TGTGCCAGTAGTATATCTGCGGGGTCGAACACCGGGGAGCTGTTTTTT. Amino acid sequence: CASSISAGSNTGELFF.